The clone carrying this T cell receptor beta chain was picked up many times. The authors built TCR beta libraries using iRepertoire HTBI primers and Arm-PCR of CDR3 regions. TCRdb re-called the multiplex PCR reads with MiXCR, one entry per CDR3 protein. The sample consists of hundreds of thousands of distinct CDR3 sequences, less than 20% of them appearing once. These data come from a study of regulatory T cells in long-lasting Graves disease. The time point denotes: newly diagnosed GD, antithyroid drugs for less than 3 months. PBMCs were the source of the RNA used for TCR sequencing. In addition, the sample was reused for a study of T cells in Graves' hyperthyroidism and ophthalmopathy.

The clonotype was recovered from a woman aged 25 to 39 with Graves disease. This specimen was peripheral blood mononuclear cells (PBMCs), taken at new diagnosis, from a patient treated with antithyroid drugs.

The CDR3 DNA follows: TGTGCCAGCAGTTTATTCTTTTTTTCGGGTAACAGCAATGAGCAGTTCTTC. Residues: CASSLFFFSGNSNEQFF. V is TRBV28 and J is TRBJ2-1; D remains unclear. V lost 1 base and J lost 6, with 19 bases in between. CDR3 length equals 17 residues. Germline V CDR1 and CDR2: MDHEN, SYDVKM.